Given below is one T cell receptor beta chain in context. Its antigen is currently unknown. The source of the sample is a study of T cells in Graves' hyperthyroidism and ophthalmopathy. General study points: Among clonotypes expanded in thyroid above 0.001, most were also found in blood. Ophthalmopathy stood apart from stable hyperthyroidism in a 13 V-J model.

The V gene's germline CDR1 is LNHNV and CDR2 YYDKDF (reference sequence). V was trimmed by 10 bases and J by 3 bases, leaving 22 bases between them. The CDR3 consists of 15 residues. Template material for amplifying TCR beta CDR3 regions consisted of RNA transcripts. Carried out on the TCR CDR3, a first-round RT-PCR used the HTBI primer set. In TCRdb, the multiplex PCR reads were re-called with MiXCR into one record per CDR3 protein. The sample consists of around 620,000 distinct CDR3 sequences, 46% of them appearing once. Criteria for exclusion of patients were uncontrolled infection, other autoimmune disease, pregnancy or lactation.

This receptor was taken from an adult woman with Graves' disease, either hyperthyroidism or ophthalmopathy (not recorded which). The rearrangement joins TRBV15 to TRBJ2-7; D is tentatively TRBD1 or TRBD2 (5 bases each). Material for sequencing was peripheral blood or thyroid tissue (not recorded which). The CDR3 loop reads CASSFVGPLGYEQYF. In DNA, the CDR3 is TGTGCCAGCAGTTTTGTGGGACCCCTGGGCTACGAGCAGTACTTC. The variable domain in full, with the rest retrieved from reference TRBV15 and TRBJ2-7, is DAMVIQNPRYQVTQFGKPVTLSCSQTLNHNVMYWYQQKSSQAPKLLFHYYDKDFNNEADTPDNFQSRRPNTSFCFLDIRSPGLGDTAMYLCASSFVGPLGYEQYFGPGTRLTVT.